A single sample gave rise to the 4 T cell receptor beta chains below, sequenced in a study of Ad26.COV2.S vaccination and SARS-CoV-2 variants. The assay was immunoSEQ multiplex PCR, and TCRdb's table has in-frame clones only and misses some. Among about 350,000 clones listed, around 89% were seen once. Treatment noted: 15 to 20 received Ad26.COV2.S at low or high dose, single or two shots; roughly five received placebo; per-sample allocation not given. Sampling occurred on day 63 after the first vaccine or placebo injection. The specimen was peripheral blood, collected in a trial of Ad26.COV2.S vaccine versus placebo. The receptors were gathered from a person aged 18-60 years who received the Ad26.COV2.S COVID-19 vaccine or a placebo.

CDR3 in amino acids: CASSRTRENSYNSPLHF. The DNA for the CDR3 is TGTGCCAGCAGCCGAACTAGGGAGAACTCCTATAATTCACCCCTCCACTTT. The chain recombines TRBV6-6 with TRBJ1-6; D is ambiguous. From germline, CDR1 is MNHNY and CDR2 SVGAGI (reference sequence). The CDR3 is made up of 17 amino acids. V was cut by 6 bases and J by 0 bases, with 15 bases left in between.

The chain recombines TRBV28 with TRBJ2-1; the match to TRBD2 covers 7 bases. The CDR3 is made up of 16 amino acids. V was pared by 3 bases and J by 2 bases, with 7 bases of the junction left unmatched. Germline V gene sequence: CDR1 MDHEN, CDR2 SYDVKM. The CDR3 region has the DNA TGTGCCAGCAGTTTGCCGGGGGGAACGACCTACAATGAGCAGTTCTTC. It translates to CASSLPGGTTYNEQFF.

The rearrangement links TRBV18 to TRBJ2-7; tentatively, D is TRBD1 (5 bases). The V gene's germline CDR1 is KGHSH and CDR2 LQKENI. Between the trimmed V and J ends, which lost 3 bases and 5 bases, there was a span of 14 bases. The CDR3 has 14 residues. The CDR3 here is CASSPGRETNEQYF. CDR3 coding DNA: TGTGCCAGCTCACCGGGCAGGGAAACAAACGAGCAGTACTTC.

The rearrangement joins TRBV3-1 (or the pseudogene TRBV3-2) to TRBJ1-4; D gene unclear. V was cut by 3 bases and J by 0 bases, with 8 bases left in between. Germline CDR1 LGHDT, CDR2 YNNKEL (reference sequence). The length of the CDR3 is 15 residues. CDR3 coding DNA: TGTGCCAGCAGCCAGTTGGGGACAACTAATGAAAAACTGTTTTTT. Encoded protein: CASSQLGTTNEKLFF.